The rows below give T cell receptor beta chains drawn from one sample of a study of OX40 agonist ivuxolimab in advanced cancers. Sequencing was performed with immunoSEQ multiplex PCR; in TCRdb, only in-frame clones are kept and a portion is missing. This table holds 50,000 to 65,000 clones, less than 95% found once. Material: CD4+ or CD8+ T cells sorted from blood, obtained in a trial of the OX40 agonist ivuxolimab. These receptors were obtained from an adult with an advanced solid tumor such as melanoma, head and neck, liver or kidney cancer. Both conserved end residues are part of each CDR3. The D gene is left open where the match is weak. Some rows have no size entry. The others give once, few or many, or a class for an expanded clone.

clone size	D gene	V gene	J gene	CDR3 DNA	CDR3 protein
.	TRBD1	TRBV29-1	TRBJ1-2	TGCAGCGTTGCCAGACAGGGGGCACGTGGCTACACCTTC	CSVARQGARGYTF
.	TRBD1	TRBV27	TRBJ1-2	TGTGCCAGCAAAGTATTTGGGACAGCGAGAGAAGGATCCTATGGCTACACCTTC	CASKVFGTAREGSYGYTF
.	.	TRBV11-2	TRBJ2-7	TGTGCCAGCAGCTTATTCCTGGAGTACAGGGAGGTAGGGGAGCAGTACTTC	CASSLFLEYREVGEQYF
.	.	TRBV7-6	TRBJ1-1	TGTGCCAGCAGCTTACCAGGGACGACTGAAGCTTTCTTT	CASSLPGTTEAFF
.	TRBD2	TRBV29-1	TRBJ2-1	TGCAGCGTCCCGACTAGCGGGGTTTCTTACGAGCAGTTCTTC	CSVPTSGVSYEQFF
.	.	TRBV7-2	TRBJ1-1	TGTGCCAGCAGCTCCCGGCAGAGGAACACTGAAGCTTTCTTT	CASSSRQRNTEAFF
.	TRBD1	TRBV20-1	TRBJ2-7	TGCAGTGCTCCACAGGGGTACGAGCAGTACTTC	CSAPQGYEQYF
.	TRBD2	TRBV13	TRBJ2-7	TGTGCCAGCAGCTTTGCCGCGGCTAGCGGAGCCTACGAGCAGTACTTC	CASSFAAASGAYEQYF
.	.	TRBV7-9	TRBJ2-2	TGTGCCAGCAGCATCAAATTCAGGGGAAGTAATCCCAACACCGGGGAGCTGTTTTTT	CASSIKFRGSNPNTGELFF
.	TRBD2	TRBV7-9	TRBJ2-7	TGTGCCAGCAGCTTAACGACTAGCGGGCCCGGCTACGAGCAGTACTTC	CASSLTTSGPGYEQYF
.	.	TRBV19	TRBJ1-5	TGTGCCAGTAGCACCCAAAATTATTATCAGCCCCAGCATTTT	CASSTQNYYQPQHF
.	TRBD2	TRBV4-1	TRBJ2-7	TGCGCCAGCGGGATGGTAGCGGGGGGTCCCCGCTACGAGCAGTACTTC	CASGMVAGGPRYEQYF
.	TRBD2	TRBV25-1	TRBJ2-5	TGTGCCAGCAGTGAATATTACGCGGGAGGGGGACGAGAGACCCAGTACTTC	CASSEYYAGGGRETQYF
.	.	TRBV19	TRBJ2-1	TGTGCCAGTAAGGGGGGGATGGCGGGAAGCTCCTACAATGAGCAGTTCTTC	CASKGGMAGSSYNEQFF
.	.	TRBV11-3	TRBJ2-1	TGTGCCAGCAGCTTAGAGCAGGGGTTCGATGAGCAGTTCTTC	CASSLEQGFDEQFF
.	TRBD1	TRBV29-1	TRBJ1-2	TGCAGCGTTGGGTCTGCAGTGATTGTGGGTACAGGGGATGGCTACACCTTC	CSVGSAVIVGTGDGYTF
once	.	TRBV29-1	TRBJ2-1	TGCAGCGTGGCCGGGAGCTACAATGAGCAGTTCTTC	CSVAGSYNEQFF
.	TRBD1	TRBV6-4	TRBJ2-6	TGTGCCACTAGGGACAGCGGGGCCAACGTCCTGACTTTC	CATRDSGANVLTF
.	TRBD1	TRBV27	TRBJ1-1	TGTGCCAGCAGTTTAGTGAAGGCGACAGGGGCGAGTGAAGCTTTCTTT	CASSLVKATGASEAFF
.	.	TRBV7-9	TRBJ2-7	TGTGCCAGCAGCCCTAGCAGGGGCCTCTACGAGCAGTACTTC	CASSPSRGLYEQYF